The clone carrying this T cell receptor beta chain was detected only a few times. The data belong to a study of beta chain features in type 1 diabetes. All of the isolated RNA was reverse transcribed, so expressed TCRB transcripts were sequenced. The repertoire was sequenced with immunoSEQ multiplex PCR; TCRdb's copy has only in-frame clones and lacks some. The sample carries about 360,000 clones, roughly 13% recorded once. Germline V gene lookup returns CDR1 SGHRS and CDR2 YFSETQ. Trimming shortened V by 6 bases and J by 7 bases, and 14 bases separated the two germline ends. The CDR3 is 14 amino acids.

The TCR comes from a man younger than 35 in good health. The specimen was naive CD4+ T cells from blood. The genes are TRBV5-1 and TRBJ1-6; weak D call: TRBD1 (6 bases). The CDR3 DNA follows: TGCGCCAGCATGGACCAGGGGTCGAATTCACCCCTCCACTTT. This codes for CASMDQGSNSPLHF.